This TCR beta chain was observed in a study of T cells after yellow fever vaccination. The V gene's germline CDR1 is SGDLS and CDR2 YYNGEE. Trimming pared 4 bases from V and 5 bases from J, leaving 12 bases between. CDR3 length: 13 residues. Each CDR3 protein gets one entry after TCRdb re-called the 5' RACE reads with MiXCR. There are 450,000 to 650,000 distinct CDR3 sequences in the sample; 21% occur only once, and roughly a sixth lies in the top ten. The rearrangement links TRBV9 to TRBJ1-1, with D unresolved. The receptor was derived from a young man who received the YFV17D yellow fever vaccine. The sequencing used PBMCs, collected roughly 20 days after the first yellow fever vaccination. As DNA, the CDR3 is TGTGCCAGCAGCTCCGAACCGGTAACTGAAGCTTTCTTT. Protein sequence: CASSSEPVTEAFF. The full variable domain, completed using reference TRBV9 and TRBJ1-1, is DSGVTQTPKHLITATGQRVTLRCSPRSGDLSVYWYQQSLDQGLQFLIQYYNGEERAKGNILERFSAQQFPDLHSELNLSSLELGDSALYFCASSSEPVTEAFFGQGTRLTVV.